The 14 T cell receptor beta chains presented below share a single source sample, sequenced in a study of blood T cell repertoires in COVID-19. Assay: immunoSEQ multiplex PCR; the TCRdb copy retains only in-frame clones and omits some. The data hold fewer than 500,000 clones, with 85% to 90% observed a single time. Input material: PBMCs or T cells enriched from blood (not recorded which). Receptor source: a man aged 30-40 years who had recovered from COVID-19.

The table lists this clone with a count of one. The chain has TRBV27 and TRBJ2-7, with 12 bases that match TRBD2. The CDR3 totals 17 residues. Trimming cost V 2 bases and J 5 bases; bases outside gene matches: 10. CDR1 MNHEY and CDR2 SMNVEV come from the germline V gene (reference sequence). Here the CDR3 reads CASSLRGSSGRVDEQYF. The CDR3 region has the DNA TGTGCCAGCAGTTTACGGGGGTCTAGCGGGAGGGTGGACGAGCAGTACTTC.

J is TRBJ1-2 and V is TRBV19; TRBD1 matches at 9 bases. Germline lookup yields CDR1 LNHDA and CDR2 SQIVND (reference sequence). The CDR3 loop spans 14 amino acids. The ends lost 8 bases at V and 13 bases at J; junction bases unmatched: 17. CDR3 loop: CASGRSGTGRFSTF. As DNA, the CDR3 is TGTGCCAGTGGGCGCTCCGGGACAGGGCGTTTCTCCACCTTC.

This clone was counted between two and nine times. CDR3 nucleotides: TGCGCCAGCAGTTTGGTCGCGAGCAATCAGCCCCAGCATTTT. Protein: CASSLVASNQPQHF. V and J are TRBV10-2 and TRBJ1-5; D remains unclear. Germline lookup yields CDR1 WSHSY and CDR2 SAAADI. With 5 bases removed from V and 1 base from J, the gap between germline ends came to 9 bases. The CDR3 totals 14 residues.

This chain connects TRBV19 to TRBJ1-1, with D perhaps TRBD1 (5 bases). V was trimmed by 5 bases and J by 7 bases, leaving 20 bases between them. This CDR3 comprises 15 residues. CDR1 and CDR2 from the germline V gene are LNHDA and SQIVND (reference sequence). CDR3 region: CASSLAGTDYYEAFF. As DNA, the CDR3 is TGTGCCAGTAGTCTGGCCGGGACGGACTATTATGAAGCTTTCTTT. The complete variable domain, with remaining parts taken from reference TRBV19 and TRBJ1-1, reads DGGITQSPKYLFRKEGQNVTLSCEQNLNHDAMYWYRQDPGQGLRLIYYSQIVNDFQKGDIAEGYSVSREKKESFPLTVTSAQKNPTAFYLCASSLAGTDYYEAFFGQGTRLTVV.

The gene calls are TRBV7-6 and TRBJ2-2, with 11 bases lining up with TRBD2. J gave up 0 bases and V 6 bases, and 6 bases lay outside the gene matches. Germline CDR1 SGHVS, CDR2 FNYEAQ. The CDR3 has 17 amino acids. The CDR3 reads CASSSGLAGSNTGELFF. As DNA, the CDR3 is TGTGCCAGCAGTTCAGGACTAGCGGGTTCGAACACCGGGGAGCTGTTTTTT.

V gene TRBV18 combines with J gene TRBJ1-4; no firm D call. V was clipped by 3 bases and J by 5 bases, with 7 bases between them. The CDR3 consists of 13 residues. Germline assignment: CDR1 KGHSH and CDR2 LQKENI. In DNA, the CDR3 is TGTGCCAGCTCACCCCAGGAAAATGAAAAACTGTTTTTT. Amino acid sequence: CASSPQENEKLFF.

The chain couples TRBV7-8 to TRBJ2-1; a possible D gene is TRBD2 (5 bases). This CDR3 comprises 15 residues. Germline lookup yields CDR1 SGHVS and CDR2 FQNEAQ. Trimming took off 7 bases at V and 1 base at J, with 14 bases between the two ends. CDR3 in amino acids: CASNPGYPSYNEQFF. For the CDR3, the DNA is TGTGCCAGCAACCCGGGGTACCCGTCCTACAATGAGCAGTTCTTC.

This clone has more than one count but fewer than ten. V is TRBV19 and J is TRBJ1-5; 7 nucleotides agree with TRBD1. CDR3 length: 14 amino acids. Trimming removed 7 bases from V and 1 base from J; junction bases left unmatched: 4. Germline V lookup: CDR1 LNHDA, CDR2 SQIVND (reference sequence). The CDR3 sequence is CASTLDRSNQPQHF. The CDR3 nucleotides are TGTGCCAGTACTTTGGACAGGAGCAATCAGCCCCAGCATTTT.

Turning to this clone: At the DNA level, this CDR3 is encoded by other sequences in the same sample as well. V gene TRBV24-1 combines with J gene TRBJ2-1; D may be TRBD2 (6 bases). The length of the CDR3 is 16 residues. Germline V lookup: CDR1 KGHDR, CDR2 SFDVKD. The V end was cut by 0 bases, the J end by 0 bases, with 8 bases between. The CDR3 protein is CATSDLSGSSYNEQFF. CDR3 nucleotides: TGTGCCACCAGTGATTTGAGCGGGTCCTCCTACAATGAGCAGTTCTTC.

This chain connects TRBV30 to TRBJ2-7; TRBD2 agrees at 12 bases. Germline V gene sequence: CDR1 GTSNPN, CDR2 SVGIG (reference sequence). With V trimmed by 1 base and J by 4 bases, 11 bases remained unmatched. CDR3 size: 17 residues. Here the CDR3 DNA reads TGTGCCTGGAGTGGCTCACAGACTAGCGGGAGTTGGTACGAGCAGTACTTC. Protein product: CAWSGSQTSGSWYEQYF.

The V gene is TRBV4-2, the J gene TRBJ2-7, with D maybe TRBD1 (6 bases). In germline, CDR1 is LGHNA, CDR2 YNFKEQ. CDR3 length equals 15 residues. Trimming pared 3 bases from V and 2 bases from J, leaving 14 bases between. In DNA form, the CDR3 reads TGTGCCAGCAGCCAGGCCTCGGGGACAACCTACGAGCAGTACTTC. This gives the protein CASSQASGTTYEQYF.

The CDR3 region has the DNA TGTGCCAGCAGCTTAGCACGGGGGTTAAACACCGGGGAGCTGTTTTTT. It specifies CASSLARGLNTGELFF. This chain connects TRBV11-1 to TRBJ2-2, with D possibly being TRBD2 (6 bases). The CDR3 runs to 16 residues. Germline V gives CDR1 SGHAT, CDR2 FQDESV (reference sequence). V shed 0 bases and J shed 2 bases, with 10 bases lying between them. The whole variable domain, filled in from reference TRBV11-1 and TRBJ2-2, reads EAEVAQSPRYKITEKSQAVAFWCDPISGHATLYWYRQILGQGPELLVQFQDESVVDDSQLPKDRFSAERLKGVDSTLKIQPAELGDSAMYLCASSLARGLNTGELFFGEGSRLTVL.

This chain uses TRBV19 with TRBJ1-5; possible D gene TRBD1, 6 bases. The ends were cut back, 6 bases at V and 2 bases at J, with 14 bases in the middle. Germline CDR1 reads LNHDA; CDR2 reads SQIVND (reference sequence). This CDR3 comprises 15 residues. As DNA, the CDR3 is TGTGCCAGTAGCGCCAGGGGTCCAGGCAATCAGCCCCAGCATTTT. Amino acid sequence: CASSARGPGNQPQHF. The variable domain in full, with the rest retrieved from reference TRBV19 and TRBJ1-5, is DGGITQSPKYLFRKEGQNVTLSCEQNLNHDAMYWYRQDPGQGLRLIYYSQIVNDFQKGDIAEGYSVSREKKESFPLTVTSAQKNPTAFYLCASSARGPGNQPQHFGDGTRLSIL.

The V and J genes are TRBV10-3 and TRBJ2-7, with 8 bases that match TRBD2. CDR1 and CDR2 (germline): ENHRY, SYGVKD. The V and J ends lost 3 bases and 4 bases, in that order; junction bases with no gene match: 5. The CDR3 spans 14 residues. The CDR3 region is CAISDSSGSYEQYF. The CDR3 DNA reads TGTGCCATCAGTGACTCCAGCGGGAGTTACGAGCAGTACTTC.